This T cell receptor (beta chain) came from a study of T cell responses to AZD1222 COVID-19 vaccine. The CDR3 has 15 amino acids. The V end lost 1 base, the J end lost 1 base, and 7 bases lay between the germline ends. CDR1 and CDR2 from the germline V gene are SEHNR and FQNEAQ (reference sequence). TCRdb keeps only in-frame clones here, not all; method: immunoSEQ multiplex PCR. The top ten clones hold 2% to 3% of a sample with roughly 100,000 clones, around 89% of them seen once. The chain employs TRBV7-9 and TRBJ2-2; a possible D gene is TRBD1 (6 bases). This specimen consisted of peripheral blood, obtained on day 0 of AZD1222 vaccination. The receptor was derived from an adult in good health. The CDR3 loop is CASSLGGGNTGELFF. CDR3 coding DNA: TGTGCCAGCAGCTTAGGAGGGGGGAACACCGGGGAGCTGTTTTTT.